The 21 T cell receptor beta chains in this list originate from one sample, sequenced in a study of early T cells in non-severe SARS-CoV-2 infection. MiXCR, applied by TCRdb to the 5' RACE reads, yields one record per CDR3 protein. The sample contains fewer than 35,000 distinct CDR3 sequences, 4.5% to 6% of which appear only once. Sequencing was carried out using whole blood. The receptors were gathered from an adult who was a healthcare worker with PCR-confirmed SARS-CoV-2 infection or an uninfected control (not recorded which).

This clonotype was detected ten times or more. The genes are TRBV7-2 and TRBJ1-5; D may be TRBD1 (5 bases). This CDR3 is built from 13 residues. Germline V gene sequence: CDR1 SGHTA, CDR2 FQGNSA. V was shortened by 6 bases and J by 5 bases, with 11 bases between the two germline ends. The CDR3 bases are TGTGCCAGCAGGCGGAGAGGGGATCAGCCCCAGCATTTT. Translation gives CASRRRGDQPQHF.

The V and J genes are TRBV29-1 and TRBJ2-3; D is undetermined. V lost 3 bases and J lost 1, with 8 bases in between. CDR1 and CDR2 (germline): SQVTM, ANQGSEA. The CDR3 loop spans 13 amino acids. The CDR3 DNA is TGCAGCGTTGACTCTGGGGGCACAGATACGCAGTATTTT. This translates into CSVDSGGTDTQYF.

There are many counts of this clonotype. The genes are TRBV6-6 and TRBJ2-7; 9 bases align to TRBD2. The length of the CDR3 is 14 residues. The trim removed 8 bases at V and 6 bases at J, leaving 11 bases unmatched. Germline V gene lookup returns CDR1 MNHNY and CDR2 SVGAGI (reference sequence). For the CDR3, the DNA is TGTGCCAGCCGATTAGCGGGAGATAAAGGCGAGCAGTACGTC. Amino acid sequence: CASRLAGDKGEQYV.

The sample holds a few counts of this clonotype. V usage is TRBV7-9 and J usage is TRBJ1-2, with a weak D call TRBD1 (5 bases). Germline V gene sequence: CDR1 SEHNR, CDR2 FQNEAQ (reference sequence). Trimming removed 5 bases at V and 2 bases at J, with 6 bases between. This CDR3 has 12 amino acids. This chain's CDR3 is CASSRDNYGYTF. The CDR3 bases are TGTGCCAGCAGCCGGGACAACTATGGCTACACCTTC. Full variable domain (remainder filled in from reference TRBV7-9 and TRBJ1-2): DTGVSQNPRHKITKRGQNVTFRCDPISEHNRLYWYRQTLGQGPEFLTYFQNEAQLEKSRLLSDRFSAERPKGSFSTLEIQRTEQGDSAMYLCASSRDNYGYTFGSGTRLTVV.

The CDR3 nucleotides read TGTGCCAGCAGCTTAGATGGGGGAGACTTACGAGAGCAGTACGTC. This encodes CASSLDGGDLREQYV. The chain recombines TRBV11-2 with TRBJ2-7, with D perhaps given as TRBD1 or TRBD2 (5 bases each). V was pared by 0 bases and J by 7 bases, with 16 bases between. The length of the CDR3 is 15 residues. The germline CDR1 and CDR2 sequences are SGHAT and FQNNGV.

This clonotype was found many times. The CDR3 sequence is CASSLLAGGTETQYF. The CDR3 DNA reads as TGCGCCAGCAGCTTGCTAGCGGGAGGAACTGAGACCCAGTACTTC. This chain uses TRBV5-1 with TRBJ2-5; 11 bases align to TRBD2. Trimming cost V 1 base and J 5 bases; bases outside gene matches: 4. CDR3 size: 15 residues. CDR1 and CDR2 from the germline V gene are SGHRS and YFSETQ. Variable domain in full (rest from reference TRBV5-1 and TRBJ2-5): KAGVTQTPRYLIKTRGQQVTLSCSPISGHRSVSWYQQTPGQGLQFLFEYFSETQRNKGNFPGRFSGRQFSNSRSEMNVSTLELGDSALYLCASSLLAGGTETQYFGPGTRLLVL.

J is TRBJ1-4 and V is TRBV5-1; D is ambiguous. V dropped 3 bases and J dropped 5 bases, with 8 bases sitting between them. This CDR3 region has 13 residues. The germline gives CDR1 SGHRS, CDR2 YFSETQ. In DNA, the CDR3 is TGCGCCAGCAGCTCGGCCCCGAATGAAAAACTGTTTTTT. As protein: CASSSAPNEKLFF.

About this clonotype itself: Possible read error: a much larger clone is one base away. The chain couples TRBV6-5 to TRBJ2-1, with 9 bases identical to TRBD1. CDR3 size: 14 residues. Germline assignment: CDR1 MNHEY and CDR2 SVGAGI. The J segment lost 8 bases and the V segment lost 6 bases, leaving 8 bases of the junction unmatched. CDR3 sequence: CASRAGTGRYEQFF. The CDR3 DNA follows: TGTGCCAGCAGAGCCGGGACAGGGAGGTATGAGCAGTTCTTC.

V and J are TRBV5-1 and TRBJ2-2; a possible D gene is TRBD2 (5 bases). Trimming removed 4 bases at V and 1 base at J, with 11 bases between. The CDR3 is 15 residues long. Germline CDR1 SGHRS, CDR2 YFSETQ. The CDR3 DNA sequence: TGCGCCAGCAGCCCTCGGACTGTGAACACCGGGGAGCTGTTTTTT. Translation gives CASSPRTVNTGELFF.

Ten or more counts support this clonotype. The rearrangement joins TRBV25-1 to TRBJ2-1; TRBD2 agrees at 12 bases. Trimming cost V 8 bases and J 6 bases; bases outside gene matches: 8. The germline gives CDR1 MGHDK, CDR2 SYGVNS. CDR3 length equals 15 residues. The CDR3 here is CASGAPGLAGNEQFF. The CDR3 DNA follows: TGTGCCAGCGGCGCTCCGGGACTAGCGGGCAATGAGCAGTTCTTC.

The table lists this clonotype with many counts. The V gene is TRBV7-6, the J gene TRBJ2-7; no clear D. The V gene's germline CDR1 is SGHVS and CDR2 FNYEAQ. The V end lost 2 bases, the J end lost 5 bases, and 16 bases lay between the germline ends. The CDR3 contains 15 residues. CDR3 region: CASSLSAQRADEQYF. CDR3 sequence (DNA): TGTGCCAGCAGCTTATCCGCACAGCGAGCCGACGAGCAGTACTTC.

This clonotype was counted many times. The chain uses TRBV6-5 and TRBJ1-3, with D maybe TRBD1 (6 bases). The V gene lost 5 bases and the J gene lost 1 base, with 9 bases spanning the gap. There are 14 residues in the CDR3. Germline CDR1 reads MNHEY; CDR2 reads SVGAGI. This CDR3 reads CASSPGTSGNTIYF. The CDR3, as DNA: TGTGCCAGCAGTCCCGGGACATCTGGAAACACCATATATTTT.

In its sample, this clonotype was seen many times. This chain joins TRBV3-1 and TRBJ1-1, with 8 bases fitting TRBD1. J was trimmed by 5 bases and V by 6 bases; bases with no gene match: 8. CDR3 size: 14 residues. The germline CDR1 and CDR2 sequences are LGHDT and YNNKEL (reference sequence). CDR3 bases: TGTGCCAGCAGAGGCGACAGGGGTCGGACTGAAGCTTTCTTT. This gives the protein CASRGDRGRTEAFF.

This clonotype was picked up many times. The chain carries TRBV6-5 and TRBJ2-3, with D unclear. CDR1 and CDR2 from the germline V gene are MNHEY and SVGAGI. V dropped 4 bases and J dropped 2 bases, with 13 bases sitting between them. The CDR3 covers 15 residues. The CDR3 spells CASSSGAFNTDTQYF. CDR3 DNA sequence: TGTGCCAGCAGTTCCGGTGCCTTCAACACAGATACGCAGTATTTT.

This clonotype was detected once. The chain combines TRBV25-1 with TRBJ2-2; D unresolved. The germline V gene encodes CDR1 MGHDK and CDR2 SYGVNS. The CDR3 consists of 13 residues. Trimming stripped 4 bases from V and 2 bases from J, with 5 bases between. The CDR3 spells CASSGVNTGELFF. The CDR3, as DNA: TGTGCCAGCAGTGGAGTAAACACCGGGGAGCTGTTTTTT.

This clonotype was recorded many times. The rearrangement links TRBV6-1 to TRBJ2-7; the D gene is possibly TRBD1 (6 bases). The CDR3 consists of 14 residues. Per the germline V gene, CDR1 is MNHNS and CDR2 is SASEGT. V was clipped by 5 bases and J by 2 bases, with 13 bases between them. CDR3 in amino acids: CASSRWGQPYEQYV. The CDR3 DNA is TGTGCCAGCAGTCGCTGGGGGCAGCCCTACGAGCAGTACGTC.

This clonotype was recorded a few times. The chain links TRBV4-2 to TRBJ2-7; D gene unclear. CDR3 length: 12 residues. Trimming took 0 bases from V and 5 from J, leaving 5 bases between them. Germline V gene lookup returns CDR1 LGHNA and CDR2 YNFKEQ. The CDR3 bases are TGTGCCAGCAGCCAAGATTACCACGAGCAGTACTTC. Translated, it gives CASSQDYHEQYF.

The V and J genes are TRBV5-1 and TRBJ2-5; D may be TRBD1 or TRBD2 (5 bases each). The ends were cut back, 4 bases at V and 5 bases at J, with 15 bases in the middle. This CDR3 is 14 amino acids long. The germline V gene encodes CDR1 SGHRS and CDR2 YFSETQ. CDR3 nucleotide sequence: TGCGCCAGCAGCCCCCGGAGCAGGGAGGAGACCCAGTACTTC. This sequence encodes CASSPRSREETQYF.

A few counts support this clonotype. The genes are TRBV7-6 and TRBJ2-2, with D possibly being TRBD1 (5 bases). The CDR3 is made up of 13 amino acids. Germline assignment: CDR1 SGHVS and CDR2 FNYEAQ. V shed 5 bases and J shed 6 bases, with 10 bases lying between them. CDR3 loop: CASSNTGAGELFF. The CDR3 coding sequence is TGTGCCAGCAGCAACACAGGAGCCGGGGAGCTGTTTTTT.

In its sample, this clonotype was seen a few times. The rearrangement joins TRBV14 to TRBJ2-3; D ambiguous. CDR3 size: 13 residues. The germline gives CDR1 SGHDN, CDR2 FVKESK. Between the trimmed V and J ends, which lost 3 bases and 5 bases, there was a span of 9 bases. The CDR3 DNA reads TGTGCCAGCAGCCAGGGTTGGAGAGATACGCAGTATTTT. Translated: CASSQGWRDTQYF.

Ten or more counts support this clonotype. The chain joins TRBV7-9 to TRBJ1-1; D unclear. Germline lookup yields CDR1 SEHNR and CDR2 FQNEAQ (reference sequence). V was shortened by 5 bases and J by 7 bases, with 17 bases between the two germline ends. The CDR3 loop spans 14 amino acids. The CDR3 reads CASSGRWATFEAFF. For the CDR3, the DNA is TGTGCCAGCAGCGGCCGTTGGGCAACATTTGAAGCTTTCTTT.